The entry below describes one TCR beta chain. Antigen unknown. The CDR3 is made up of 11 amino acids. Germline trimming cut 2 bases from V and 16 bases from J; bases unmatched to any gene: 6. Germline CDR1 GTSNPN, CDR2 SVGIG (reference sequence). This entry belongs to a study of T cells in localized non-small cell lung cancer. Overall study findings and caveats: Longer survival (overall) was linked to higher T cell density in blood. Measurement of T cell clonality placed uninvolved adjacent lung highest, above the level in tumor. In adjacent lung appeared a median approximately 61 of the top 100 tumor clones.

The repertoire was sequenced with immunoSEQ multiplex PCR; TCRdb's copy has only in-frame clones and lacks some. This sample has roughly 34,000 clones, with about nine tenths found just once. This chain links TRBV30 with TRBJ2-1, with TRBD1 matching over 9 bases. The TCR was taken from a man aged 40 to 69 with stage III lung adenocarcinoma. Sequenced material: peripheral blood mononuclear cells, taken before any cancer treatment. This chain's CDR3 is CAWSRQGGRFF. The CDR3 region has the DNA TGTGCCTGGAGTAGACAGGGGGGGAGATTCTTC.